These 2 T cell receptor beta chains were sequenced from one sample in a study of blood T cell repertoires in COVID-19. Assay: immunoSEQ multiplex PCR; the TCRdb copy retains only in-frame clones and omits some. The sample holds about 230,000 clones, 81% seen once. The specimen sequenced was peripheral blood. The receptors originated from an elderly woman with acute or convalescent COVID-19.

The rearrangement links TRBV29-1 to TRBJ1-2; D perhaps matches TRBD1 (6 bases). V lost 4 bases and J 6 bases, leaving 12 bases between the germline ends. This CDR3 has 12 residues. CDR1 is SQVTM and CDR2 is ANQGSEA in the germline V gene. The CDR3 loop is CSVVRGGNGYTF. The CDR3 DNA reads as TGCAGCGTTGTCAGGGGAGGGAATGGCTACACCTTC.

In nucleotides, the CDR3 is TGTGCCAGCTCACCAGAAGCGGGATCCTACAATGAGCAGTTCTTC. Encoded protein: CASSPEAGSYNEQFF. This sequence joins TRBV18 and TRBJ2-1, with 7 nucleotides matching TRBD2. Germline assignment: CDR1 KGHSH and CDR2 LQKENI. Losses at the gene ends were 2 bases for V and 1 base for J; bases not matched to a gene: 2. There are 15 residues in the CDR3. Complete variable domain (other parts from reference TRBV18 and TRBJ2-1): NAGVMQNPRHLVRRRGQEARLRCSPMKGHSHVYWYRQLPEEGLKFMVYLQKENIIDESGMPKERFSAEFPKEGPSILRIQQVVRGDSAAYFCASSPEAGSYNEQFFGPGTRLTVL.